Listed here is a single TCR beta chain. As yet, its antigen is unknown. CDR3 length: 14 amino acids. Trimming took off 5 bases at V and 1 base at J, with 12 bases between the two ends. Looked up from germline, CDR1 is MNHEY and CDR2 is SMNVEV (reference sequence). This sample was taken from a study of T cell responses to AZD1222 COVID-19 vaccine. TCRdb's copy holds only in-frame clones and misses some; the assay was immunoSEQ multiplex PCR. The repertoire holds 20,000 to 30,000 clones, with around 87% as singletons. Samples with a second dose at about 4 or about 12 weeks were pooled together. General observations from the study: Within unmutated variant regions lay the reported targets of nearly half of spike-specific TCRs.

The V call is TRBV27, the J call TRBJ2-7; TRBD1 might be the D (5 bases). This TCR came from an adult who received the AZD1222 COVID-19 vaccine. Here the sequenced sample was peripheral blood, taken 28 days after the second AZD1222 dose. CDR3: CASSLRELSYEQYF. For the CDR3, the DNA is TGTGCCAGCAGTCTCAGGGAATTGTCCTACGAGCAGTACTTC.